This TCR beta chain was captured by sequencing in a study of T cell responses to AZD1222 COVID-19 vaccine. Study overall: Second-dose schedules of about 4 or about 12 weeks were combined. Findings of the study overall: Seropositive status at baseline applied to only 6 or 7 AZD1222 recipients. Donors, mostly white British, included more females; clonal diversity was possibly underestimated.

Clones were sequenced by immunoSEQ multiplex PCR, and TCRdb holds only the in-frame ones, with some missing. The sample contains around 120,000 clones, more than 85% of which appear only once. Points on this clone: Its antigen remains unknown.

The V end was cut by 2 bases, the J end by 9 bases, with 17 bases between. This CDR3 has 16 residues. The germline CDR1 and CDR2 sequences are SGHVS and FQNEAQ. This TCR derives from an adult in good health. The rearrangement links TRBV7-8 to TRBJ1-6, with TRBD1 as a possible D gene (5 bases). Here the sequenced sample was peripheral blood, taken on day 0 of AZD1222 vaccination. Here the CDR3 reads CASSLRAAGQGSPLHF. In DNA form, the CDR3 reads TGTGCCAGCAGCTTAAGGGCTGCAGGCCAGGGTTCACCCCTCCACTTT.